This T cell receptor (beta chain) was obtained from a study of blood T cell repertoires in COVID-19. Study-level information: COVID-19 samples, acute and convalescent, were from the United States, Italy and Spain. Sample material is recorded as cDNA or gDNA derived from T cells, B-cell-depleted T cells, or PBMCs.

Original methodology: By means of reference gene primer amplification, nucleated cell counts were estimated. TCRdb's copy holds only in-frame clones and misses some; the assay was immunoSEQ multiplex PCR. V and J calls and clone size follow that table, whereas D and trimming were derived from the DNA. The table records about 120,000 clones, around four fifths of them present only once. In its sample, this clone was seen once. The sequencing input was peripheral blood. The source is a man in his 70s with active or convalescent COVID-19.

The CDR3 sequence is CASRTTGGGGYTF. The CDR3 DNA sequence: TGTGCCAGCAGAACAACAGGGGGCGGGGGCTACACCTTC. The V gene is TRBV12-3 or TRBV12-4, the J gene TRBJ1-2, with 9 bases identical to TRBD1. After removal of 6 bases from V and 8 bases from J, the junction contained 7 bases not matched to a gene. The CDR3 is made up of 13 amino acids.